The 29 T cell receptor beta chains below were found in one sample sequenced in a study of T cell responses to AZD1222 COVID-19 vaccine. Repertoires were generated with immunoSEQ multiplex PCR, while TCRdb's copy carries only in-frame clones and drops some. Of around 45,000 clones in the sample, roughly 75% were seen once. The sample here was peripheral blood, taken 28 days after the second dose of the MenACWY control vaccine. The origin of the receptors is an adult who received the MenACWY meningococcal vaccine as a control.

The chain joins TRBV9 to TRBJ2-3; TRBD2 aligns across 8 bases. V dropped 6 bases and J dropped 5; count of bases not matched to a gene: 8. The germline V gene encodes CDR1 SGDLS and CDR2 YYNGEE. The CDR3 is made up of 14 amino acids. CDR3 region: CASNPGLGLDTQYF. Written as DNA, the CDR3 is TGTGCCAGCAACCCGGGACTAGGGTTAGATACGCAGTATTTT.

The CDR3 loop reads CASSQDPGQGQNYGYTF. CDR3 nucleotides: TGCGCCAGCAGCCAAGATCCGGGACAGGGCCAAAACTATGGCTACACCTTC. The V gene is TRBV4-1, the J gene TRBJ1-2, with 9 bases fitting TRBD1. V was clipped by 0 bases and J by 2 bases; unmatched bases: 7. Germline V gene sequence: CDR1 MGHRA, CDR2 YSYEKL. The CDR3 contains 17 residues.

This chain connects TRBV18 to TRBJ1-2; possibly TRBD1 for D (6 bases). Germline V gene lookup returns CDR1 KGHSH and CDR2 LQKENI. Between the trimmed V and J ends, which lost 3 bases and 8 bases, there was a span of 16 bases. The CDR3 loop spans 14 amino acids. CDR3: CASSPYRDSWGYTF. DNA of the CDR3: TGTGCCAGCTCACCCTACAGGGACTCATGGGGCTACACCTTC. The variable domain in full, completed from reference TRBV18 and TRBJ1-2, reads NAGVMQNPRHLVRRRGQEARLRCSPMKGHSHVYWYRQLPEEGLKFMVYLQKENIIDESGMPKERFSAEFPKEGPSILRIQQVVRGDSAAYFCASSPYRDSWGYTFGSGTRLTVV.

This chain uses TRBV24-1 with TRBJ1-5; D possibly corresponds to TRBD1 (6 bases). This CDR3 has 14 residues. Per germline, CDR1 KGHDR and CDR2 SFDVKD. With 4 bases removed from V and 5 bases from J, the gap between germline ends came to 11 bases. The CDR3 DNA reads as TGTGCCACCAGTGACTCCCGGGGGCATCAGCCCCAGCATTTT. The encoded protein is CATSDSRGHQPQHF.

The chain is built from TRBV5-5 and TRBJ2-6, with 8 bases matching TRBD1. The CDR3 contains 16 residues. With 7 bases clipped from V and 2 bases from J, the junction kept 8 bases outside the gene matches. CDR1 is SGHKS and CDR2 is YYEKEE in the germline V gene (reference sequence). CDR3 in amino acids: CASAGTGFPGANVLTF. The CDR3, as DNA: TGTGCCAGCGCTGGGACAGGCTTTCCTGGGGCCAACGTCCTGACTTTC.

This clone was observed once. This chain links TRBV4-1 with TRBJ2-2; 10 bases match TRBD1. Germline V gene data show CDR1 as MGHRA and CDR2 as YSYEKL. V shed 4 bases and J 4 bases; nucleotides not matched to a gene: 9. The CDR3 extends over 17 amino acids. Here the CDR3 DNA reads TGCGCCAGCAGCCTGGGGGACAGGGGATTTAGCACCGGGGAGCTGTTTTTT. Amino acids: CASSLGDRGFSTGELFF.

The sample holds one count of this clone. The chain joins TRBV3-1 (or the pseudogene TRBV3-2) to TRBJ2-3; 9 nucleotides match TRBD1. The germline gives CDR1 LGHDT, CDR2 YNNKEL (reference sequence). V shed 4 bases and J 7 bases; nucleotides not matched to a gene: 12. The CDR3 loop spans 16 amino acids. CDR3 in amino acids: CASSRGGQGRRNTQYF. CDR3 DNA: TGTGCCAGCAGCCGTGGGGGACAGGGCCGAAGGAATACGCAGTATTTT.

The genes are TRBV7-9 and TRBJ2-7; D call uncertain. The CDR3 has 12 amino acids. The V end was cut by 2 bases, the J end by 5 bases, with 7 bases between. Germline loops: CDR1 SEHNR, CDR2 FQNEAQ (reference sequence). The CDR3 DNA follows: TGTGCCAGCAGCTTACTCTGGCACGAGCAGTACTTC. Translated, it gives CASSLLWHEQYF.

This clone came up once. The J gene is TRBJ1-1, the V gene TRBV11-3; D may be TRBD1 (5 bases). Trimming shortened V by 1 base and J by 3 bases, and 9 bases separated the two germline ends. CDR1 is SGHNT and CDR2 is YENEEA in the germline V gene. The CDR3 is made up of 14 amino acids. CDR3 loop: CASSLGGVDTEAFF. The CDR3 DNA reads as TGTGCCAGCAGCTTAGGGGGGGTTGACACTGAAGCTTTCTTT. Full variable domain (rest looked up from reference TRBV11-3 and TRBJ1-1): EAGVVQSPRYKIIEKKQPVAFWCNPISGHNTLYWYLQNLGQGPELLIRYENEEAVDDSQLPKDRFSAERLKGVDSTLKIQPAELGDSAVYLCASSLGGVDTEAFFGQGTRLTVV.

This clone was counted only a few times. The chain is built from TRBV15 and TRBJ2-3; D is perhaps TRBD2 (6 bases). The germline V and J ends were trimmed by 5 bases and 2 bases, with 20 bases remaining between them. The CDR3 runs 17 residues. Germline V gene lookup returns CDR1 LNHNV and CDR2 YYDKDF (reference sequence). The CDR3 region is CATSPKRGLANTDTQYF. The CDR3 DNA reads TGTGCCACCAGCCCCAAACGAGGTCTAGCGAACACAGATACGCAGTATTTT.

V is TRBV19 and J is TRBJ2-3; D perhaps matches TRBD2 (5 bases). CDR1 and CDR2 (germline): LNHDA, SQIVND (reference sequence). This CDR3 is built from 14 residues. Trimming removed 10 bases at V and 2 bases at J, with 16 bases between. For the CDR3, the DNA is TGTGCCACCAGCGGAACAACTACCACAGATACGCAGTATTTT. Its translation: CATSGTTTTDTQYF.

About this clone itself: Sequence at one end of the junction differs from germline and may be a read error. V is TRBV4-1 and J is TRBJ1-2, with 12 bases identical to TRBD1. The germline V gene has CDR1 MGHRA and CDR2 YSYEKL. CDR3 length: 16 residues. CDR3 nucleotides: TGCGCCAGCAGCCAAGATTTGGGACAGGGGGCGGGTGGCCACACCTTC. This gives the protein CASSQDLGQGAGGHTF.

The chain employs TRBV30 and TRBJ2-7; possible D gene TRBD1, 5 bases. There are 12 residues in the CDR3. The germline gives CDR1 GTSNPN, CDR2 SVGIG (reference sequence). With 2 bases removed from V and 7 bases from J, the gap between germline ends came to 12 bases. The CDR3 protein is CAWSIQVGEQYF. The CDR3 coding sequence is TGTGCCTGGAGTATACAGGTAGGGGAGCAGTACTTC. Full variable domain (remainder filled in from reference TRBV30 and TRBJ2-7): SQTIHQWPATLVQPVGSPLSLECTVEGTSNPNLYWYRQAAGRGLQLLFYSVGIGQISSEVPQNLSASRPQDRQFILSSKKLLLSDSGFYLCAWSIQVGEQYFGPGTRLTVT.

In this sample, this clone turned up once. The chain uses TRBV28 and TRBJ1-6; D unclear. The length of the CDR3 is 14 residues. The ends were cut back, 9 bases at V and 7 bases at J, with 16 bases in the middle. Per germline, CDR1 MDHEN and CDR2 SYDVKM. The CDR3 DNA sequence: TGTGCCAGAGATCCGGACTACGTAAATTCACCCCTCCACTTT. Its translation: CARDPDYVNSPLHF.

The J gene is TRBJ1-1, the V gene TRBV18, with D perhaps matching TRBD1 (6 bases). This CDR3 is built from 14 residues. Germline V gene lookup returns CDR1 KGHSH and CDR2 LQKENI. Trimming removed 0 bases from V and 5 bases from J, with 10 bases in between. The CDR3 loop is CASSPPGAGTEAFF. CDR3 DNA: TGTGCCAGCTCACCACCGGGGGCCGGGACTGAAGCTTTCTTT.

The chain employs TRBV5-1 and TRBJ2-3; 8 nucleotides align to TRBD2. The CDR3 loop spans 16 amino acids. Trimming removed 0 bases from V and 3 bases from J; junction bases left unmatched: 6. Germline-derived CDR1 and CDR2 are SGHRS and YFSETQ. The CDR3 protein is CASSLEAGGRTDTQYF. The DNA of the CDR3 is TGCGCCAGCAGCTTGGAGGCTGGCGGGAGGACAGATACGCAGTATTTT.

Here the CDR3 reads CASSSWASTDTQYF. DNA of the CDR3: TGCGCCAGCAGCTCCTGGGCTAGCACAGATACGCAGTATTTT. V and J are TRBV5-1 and TRBJ2-3; D gene unclear. Germline CDR1 reads SGHRS; CDR2 reads YFSETQ. Trimming took 3 bases from V and 0 from J, leaving 8 bases between them. The CDR3 length is 14 residues.

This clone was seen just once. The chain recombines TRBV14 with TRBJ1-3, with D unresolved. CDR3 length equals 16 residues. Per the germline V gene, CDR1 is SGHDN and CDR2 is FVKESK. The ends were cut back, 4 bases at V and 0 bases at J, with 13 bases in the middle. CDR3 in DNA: TGTGCCAGCAGCCCACGCCAGAAAGCCTCTGGAAACACCATATATTTT. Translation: CASSPRQKASGNTIYF.

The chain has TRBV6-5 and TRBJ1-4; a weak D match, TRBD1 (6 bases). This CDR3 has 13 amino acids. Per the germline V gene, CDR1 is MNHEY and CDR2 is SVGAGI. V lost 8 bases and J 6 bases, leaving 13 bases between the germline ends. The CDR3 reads CASADRPHEKLFF. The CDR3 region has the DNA TGTGCCAGCGCCGACAGGCCCCATGAAAAACTGTTTTTT.

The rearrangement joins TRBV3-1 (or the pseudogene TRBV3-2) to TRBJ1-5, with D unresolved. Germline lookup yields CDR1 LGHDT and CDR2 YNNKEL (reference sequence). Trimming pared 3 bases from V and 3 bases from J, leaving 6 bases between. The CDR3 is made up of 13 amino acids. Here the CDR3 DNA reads TGTGCCAGCAGCCAGGGTTTCAATCAGCCCCAGCATTTT. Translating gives CASSQGFNQPQHF.

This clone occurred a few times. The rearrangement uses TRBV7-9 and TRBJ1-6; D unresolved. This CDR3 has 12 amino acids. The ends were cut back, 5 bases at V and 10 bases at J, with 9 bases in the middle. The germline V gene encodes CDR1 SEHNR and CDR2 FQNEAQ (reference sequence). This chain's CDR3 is CASSLGNSPLHF. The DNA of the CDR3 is TGTGCCAGCAGCCTCGGGAACTCACCCCTCCACTTT.

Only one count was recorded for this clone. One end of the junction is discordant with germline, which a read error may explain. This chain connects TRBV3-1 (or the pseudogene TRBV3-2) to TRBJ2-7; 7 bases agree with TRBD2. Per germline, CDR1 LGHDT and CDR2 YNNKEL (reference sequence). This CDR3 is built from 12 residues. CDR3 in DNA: TGTGCCAGCAGCCTCAGACTAGCCCCATTGAACTTC. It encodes CASSLRLAPLNF.

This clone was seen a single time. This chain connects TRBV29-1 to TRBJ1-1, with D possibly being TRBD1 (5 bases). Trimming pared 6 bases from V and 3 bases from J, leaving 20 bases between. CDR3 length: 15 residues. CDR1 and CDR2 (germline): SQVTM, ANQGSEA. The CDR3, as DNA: TGCAGCGTCCGAAGGGACTGGGGGTATGACACTGAAGCTTTCTTT. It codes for CSVRRDWGYDTEAFF.

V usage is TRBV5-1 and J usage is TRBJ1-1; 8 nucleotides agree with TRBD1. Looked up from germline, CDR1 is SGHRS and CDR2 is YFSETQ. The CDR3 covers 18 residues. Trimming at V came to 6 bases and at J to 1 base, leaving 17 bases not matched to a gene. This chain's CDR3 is CASTRAGGGTKENTEAFF. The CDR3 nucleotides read TGCGCCAGCACCCGAGCAGGGGGCGGAACCAAAGAGAACACTGAAGCTTTCTTT.

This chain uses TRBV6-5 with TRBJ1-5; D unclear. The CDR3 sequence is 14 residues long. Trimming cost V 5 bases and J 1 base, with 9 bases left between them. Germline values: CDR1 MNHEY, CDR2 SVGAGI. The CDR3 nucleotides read TGTGCCAGCAGTCCCAGACTGAGCAATCAGCCCCAGCATTTT. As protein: CASSPRLSNQPQHF.

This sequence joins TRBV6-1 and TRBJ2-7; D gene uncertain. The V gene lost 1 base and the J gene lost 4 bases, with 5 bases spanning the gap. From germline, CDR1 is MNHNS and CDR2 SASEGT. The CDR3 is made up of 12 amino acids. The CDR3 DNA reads TGTGCCAGCAGTGAAGAGAGGTACGAGCAGTACGTC. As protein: CASSEERYEQYV.

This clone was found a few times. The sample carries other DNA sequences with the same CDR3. The chain's CDR3 is CASKTGGQETQYF. CDR3 nucleotide sequence: TGTGCCAGCAAGACAGGGGGCCAAGAGACCCAGTACTTC. The rearrangement uses TRBV28 and TRBJ2-5; 9 bases are shared with TRBD1. The CDR3 has 13 amino acids. The germline V gene has CDR1 MDHEN and CDR2 SYDVKM. V was clipped by 7 bases and J by 1 base; unmatched bases: 1.

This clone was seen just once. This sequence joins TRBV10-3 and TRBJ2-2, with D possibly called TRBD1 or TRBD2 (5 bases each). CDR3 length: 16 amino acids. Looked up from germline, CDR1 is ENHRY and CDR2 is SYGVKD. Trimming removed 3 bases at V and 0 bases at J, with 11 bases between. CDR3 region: CAISDTGRTNTGELFF. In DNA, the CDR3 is TGTGCCATCAGTGACACGGGACGGACGAACACCGGGGAGCTGTTTTTT.

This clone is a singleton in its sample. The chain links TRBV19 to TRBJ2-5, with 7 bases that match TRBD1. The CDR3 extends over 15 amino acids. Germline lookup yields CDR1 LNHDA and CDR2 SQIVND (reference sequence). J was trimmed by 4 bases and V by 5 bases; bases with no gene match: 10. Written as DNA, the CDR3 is TGTGCCAGTAGTGTCGCGGACAGGACCTTAGAGACCCAGTACTTC. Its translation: CASSVADRTLETQYF.